This T cell receptor beta chain was obtained from a study of T cell repertoires in cytomegalovirus infection. General study results and limits: Accumulated public TCR beta family frequency recognized individuals carrying CMV together with the relevant HLA.

To note about this clonotype: The antigen is undetermined. A clone one base away is much larger, so this may be a read error.

Germline V gene sequence: CDR1 KGHDR, CDR2 SFDVKD. The CDR3 sequence is 18 residues long. A single record per CDR3 protein comes from TCRdb applying MiXCR to the reads. The sample holds hundreds of thousands of distinct CDR3 sequences; about 24% are singletons and the top ten take 8%. V and J are TRBV24-1 and TRBJ2-6; the D gene could be TRBD1 or TRBD2 (5 bases each). The TCR sequence derives from a human donor in good health (CMV status not recorded). Some clones in this sample may be carry-over from other donors' samples. Sequencing was carried out using CD8+ T cells from PBMCs. The DNA for the CDR3 is TGTGCCACCAGTGGTACCGGGACCGCTGACTCTGGGGCCAACGTCCCGACTTTC. Translating gives CATSGTGTADSGANVPTF.